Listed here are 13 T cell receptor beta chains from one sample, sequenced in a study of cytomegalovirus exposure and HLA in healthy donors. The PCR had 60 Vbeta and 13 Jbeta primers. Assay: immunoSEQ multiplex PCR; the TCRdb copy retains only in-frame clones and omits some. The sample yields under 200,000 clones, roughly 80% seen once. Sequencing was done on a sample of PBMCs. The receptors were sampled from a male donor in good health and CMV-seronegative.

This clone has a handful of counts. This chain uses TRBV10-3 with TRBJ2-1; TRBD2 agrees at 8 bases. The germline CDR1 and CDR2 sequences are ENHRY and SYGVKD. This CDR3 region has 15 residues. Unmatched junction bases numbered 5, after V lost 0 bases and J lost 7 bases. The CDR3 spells CAISESGGAGNEQFF. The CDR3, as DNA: TGTGCCATCAGTGAGTCCGGGGGGGCCGGGAATGAGCAGTTCTTC.

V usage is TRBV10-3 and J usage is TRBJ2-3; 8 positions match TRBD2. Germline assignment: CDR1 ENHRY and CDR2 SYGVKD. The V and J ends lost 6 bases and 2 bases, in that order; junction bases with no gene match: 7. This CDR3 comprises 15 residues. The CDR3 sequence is CAISPAGVSTDTQYF. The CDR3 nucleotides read TGTGCCATCAGCCCAGCGGGGGTTTCCACAGATACGCAGTATTTT.

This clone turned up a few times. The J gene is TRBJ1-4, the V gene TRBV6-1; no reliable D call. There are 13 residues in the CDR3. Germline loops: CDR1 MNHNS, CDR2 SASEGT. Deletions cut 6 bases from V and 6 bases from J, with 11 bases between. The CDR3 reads CASSRPQYEKLFF. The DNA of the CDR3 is TGTGCCAGCAGCAGACCACAGTATGAAAAACTGTTTTTT.

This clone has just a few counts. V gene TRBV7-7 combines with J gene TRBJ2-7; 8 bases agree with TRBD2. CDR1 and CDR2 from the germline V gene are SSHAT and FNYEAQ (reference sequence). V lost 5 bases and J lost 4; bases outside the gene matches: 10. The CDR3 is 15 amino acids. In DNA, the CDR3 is TGTGCCAGCAGCCCGGGACTAGGAGAGGGATACGAGCAGTACTTC. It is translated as CASSPGLGEGYEQYF.

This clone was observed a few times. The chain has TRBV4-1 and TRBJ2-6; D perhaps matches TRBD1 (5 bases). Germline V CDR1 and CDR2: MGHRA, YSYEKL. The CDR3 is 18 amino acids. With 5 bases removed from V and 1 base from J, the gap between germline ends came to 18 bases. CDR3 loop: CASSRGLAGSSGANVLTF. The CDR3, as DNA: TGCGCCAGCAGCAGAGGCCTGGCAGGGTCTTCTGGGGCCAACGTCCTGACTTTC.

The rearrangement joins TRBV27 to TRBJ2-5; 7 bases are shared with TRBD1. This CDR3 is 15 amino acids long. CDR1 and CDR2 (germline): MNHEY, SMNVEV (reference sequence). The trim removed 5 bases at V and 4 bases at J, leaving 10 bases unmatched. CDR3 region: CASSPSPGTAETQYF. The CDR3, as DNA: TGTGCCAGCAGTCCCTCCCCCGGGACAGCAGAGACCCAGTACTTC.

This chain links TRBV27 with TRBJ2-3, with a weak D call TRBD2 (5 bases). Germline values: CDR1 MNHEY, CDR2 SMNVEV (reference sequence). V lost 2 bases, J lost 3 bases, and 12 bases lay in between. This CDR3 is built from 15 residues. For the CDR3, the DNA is TGTGCCAGCAGTTTAGTGGCTAGCCGGACAGATACGCAGTATTTT. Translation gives CASSLVASRTDTQYF.

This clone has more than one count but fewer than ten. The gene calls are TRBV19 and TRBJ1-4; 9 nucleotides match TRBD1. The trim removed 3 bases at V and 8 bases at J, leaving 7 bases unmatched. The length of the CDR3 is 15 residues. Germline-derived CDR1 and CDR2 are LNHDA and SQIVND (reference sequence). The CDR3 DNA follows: TGTGCCAGTAGTATCCTCCGGACAGGGGACGAAAAACTGTTTTTT. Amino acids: CASSILRTGDEKLFF.

CDR3 in DNA: TGTGCCAGCTCCCTGGGGGACAGCCTAGTGGCCCTCCACTTT. It yields the protein CASSLGDSLVALHF. The genes are TRBV25-1 and TRBJ1-6; 7 nucleotides align to TRBD1. Germline lookup yields CDR1 MGHDK and CDR2 SYGVNS. The V segment lost 8 bases and the J segment 14 bases; nucleotides outside the gene matches: 15. The CDR3 is 14 residues long.

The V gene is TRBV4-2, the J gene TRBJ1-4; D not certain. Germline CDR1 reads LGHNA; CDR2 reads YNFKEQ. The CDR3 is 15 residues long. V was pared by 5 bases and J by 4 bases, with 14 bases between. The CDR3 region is CASSNADLGNEKLFF. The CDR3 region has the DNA TGTGCCAGCAGCAATGCGGATTTGGGTAATGAAAAACTGTTTTTT.

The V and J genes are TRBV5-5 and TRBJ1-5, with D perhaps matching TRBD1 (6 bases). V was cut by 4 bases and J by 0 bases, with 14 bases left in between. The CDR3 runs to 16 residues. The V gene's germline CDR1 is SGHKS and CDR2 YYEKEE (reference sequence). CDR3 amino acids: CASSLQGSHSNQPQHF. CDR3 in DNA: TGTGCCAGCAGCCTACAGGGCTCTCATAGCAATCAGCCCCAGCATTTT.

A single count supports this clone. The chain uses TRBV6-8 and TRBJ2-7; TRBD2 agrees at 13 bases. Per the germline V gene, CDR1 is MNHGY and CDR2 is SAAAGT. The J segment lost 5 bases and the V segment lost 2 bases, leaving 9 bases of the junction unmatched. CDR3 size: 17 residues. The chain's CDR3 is CASSYTRTSGSRHEQYF. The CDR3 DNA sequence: TGTGCCAGCAGTTACACTAGGACTAGCGGGAGCAGACACGAGCAGTACTTC.

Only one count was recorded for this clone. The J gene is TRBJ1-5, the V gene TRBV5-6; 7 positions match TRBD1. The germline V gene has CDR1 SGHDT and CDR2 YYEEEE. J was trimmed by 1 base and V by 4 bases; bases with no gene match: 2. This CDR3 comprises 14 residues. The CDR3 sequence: CASSQTGSNQPQHF. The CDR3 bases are TGTGCCAGCAGCCAGACAGGGAGCAATCAGCCCCAGCATTTT.